This is a list of T cell receptor beta chains from one sample in a study of blood T cell repertoires in COVID-19. Produced via immunoSEQ multiplex PCR; TCRdb's table is partial and in-frame only. This repertoire shows about 440,000 clones, around 89% found once; its top ten account for about 4.3%. Sequencing was performed on peripheral blood. The receptors shown here come from a woman in her twenties or thirties with acute or convalescent COVID-19. Each CDR3 is given without its conserved first and last residue. A row's size may be missing; if present it is once, few, many or a size class.

j_call clone_size v_call cdr3_aa
TRBJ2-3 - TRBV7-9 ASRELASTDTQY
TRBJ1-3 - TRBV11-2 ASSLDLEGQGEDTIY
TRBJ1-2 - TRBV19 ASSFRTGNGYT
TRBJ1-5 - TRBV18 ASSPGGSQPQH
TRBJ2-5 - TRBV3-1/TRBV3-2 ASSQNPGLEETQY
TRBJ1-2 - TRBV5-1 ASSSRPGQENYGYT
TRBJ1-1 - TRBV6-2/TRBV6-3 ASSYTTGNTEAF
TRBJ1-1 - TRBV6-5 ATDRGQGTEAF
TRBJ2-5 once TRBV28 ASSDRLAGKETQY
TRBJ2-3 once TRBV7-9 ASSLVRPGVVTDTQY
TRBJ2-2 - TRBV7-3 ASSLQSRANTGELF
TRBJ1-3 - TRBV3-1/TRBV3-2 ASSPRQGSSGNTIY
TRBJ1-1 many TRBV7-2 ASSRQISTEAF
TRBJ1-2 - TRBV9 ASSVGGQLSLYGYT
TRBJ1-1 few TRBV10-2 ASTSSHPNTEAF
TRBJ2-7 - TRBV29-1 SVEGLAYEQY
TRBJ2-6 - TRBV19 ASSTRGLSGANVLT
TRBJ2-5 - TRBV2 ASSLRRSGETQY
TRBJ2-2 - TRBV4-1 ASSQGVGVTGELF
TRBJ2-3 - TRBV20-1 SAIEPLADEDTQY
TRBJ2-5 - TRBV5-1 ASSLVTGGGETQY
TRBJ2-7 - TRBV20-1 SARSKYEQY
TRBJ2-1 - TRBV27 ASSFGLSSYNEQF
TRBJ1-1 - TRBV4-1 ASSHEQGSNTEAF
TRBJ1-1 - TRBV10-1 ASQASGGTEAF
TRBJ1-1 - TRBV7-6 ASSLAGQGRTEAF
TRBJ2-7 - TRBV5-1 ASERGPSGYEQY
TRBJ2-7 - TRBV7-9 ASSLVLGTGGYYEQY
TRBJ1-1 once TRBV30 AWKLQGAGAF
TRBJ1-3 - TRBV7-6 ASSLTATDSSGNTTY
TRBJ2-5 - TRBV2 ASSLQGAPVEGTQY
TRBJ2-1 - TRBV6-5 ASQPYNNEQF
TRBJ1-5 - TRBV5-4 ASSWGQGGRQPQH
TRBJ1-1 once TRBV5-8 ASRTTGGGPEAF